This TCR beta chain emerged from a study of beta chain features in type 1 diabetes. Study results and limitations: Possible PCR preference for shorter templates applied equally to patients and controls.

This clone was counted between two and nine times. The antigen is not known. Sequenced material consisted of expressed TCRB transcripts (all of the isolated RNA was reverse transcribed). There were some 3.6 million reads on average in the naive, central memory and regulatory T cell samples. Assay: immunoSEQ multiplex PCR; the TCRdb copy retains only in-frame clones and omits some. This sample has 330,000 or so clones, with 14% found just once. This CDR3 has 14 residues. CDR1 and CDR2 from the germline V gene are ENHRY and SYGVKD. The junction had 2 bases not matched to a gene; V was cut back by 6 bases and J by 1 base.

This rearrangement joins TRBV10-3 to TRBJ2-3; 9 positions agree with TRBD2. This receptor was obtained from a man aged 25-40 years in good health. Sequenced sample: central memory CD4+ T cells from blood. CDR3 loop: CAIRGLARTDTQYF. The CDR3 DNA reads as TGTGCCATCAGGGGACTAGCTCGCACAGATACGCAGTATTTT.